Below are 5 T cell receptor beta chains sequenced from a single sample in a study of neurological immune-mediated disorders. The time point is: longitudinal time-point 2. In TCRdb, the 5' RACE reads were re-called with MiXCR into one record per CDR3 protein. Here the sample spans 60,000 to 75,000 distinct CDR3 sequences, less than 10% being singletons. Sequencing was carried out using PBMCs. The source of these receptors is a man aged 25-40 years in good health.

This clonotype was picked up many times. The chain combines TRBV6-4 with TRBJ1-1; 7 bases are shared with TRBD1. Germline V gives CDR1 MRHNA, CDR2 SNTAGT. V was pared by 1 base and J by 9 bases, with 14 bases of the junction left unmatched. CDR3 length: 16 residues. CDR3: CASSDLSGTDRDKAFF. In DNA form, the CDR3 reads TGTGCCAGCAGTGACTTATCCGGGACAGACCGGGATAAAGCTTTCTTT.

This clonotype was picked up many times. The gene calls are TRBV5-1 and TRBJ1-5; TRBD1 aligns across 10 bases. Germline V CDR1 and CDR2: SGHRS, YFSETQ. This CDR3 has 14 residues. V dropped 0 bases and J dropped 11; count of bases not matched to a gene: 5. The CDR3 loop reads CASSLGGQGGTQHF. CDR3 in DNA: TGCGCCAGCAGCTTGGGTGGACAGGGGGGGACCCAGCATTTT.

This clonotype was counted ten times or more. The J gene is TRBJ1-5, the V gene TRBV29-1; D gene unclear. V dropped 5 bases and J dropped 3 bases, with 11 bases sitting between them. Looked up from germline, CDR1 is SQVTM and CDR2 is ANQGSEA. This CDR3 has 13 residues. CDR3 loop: CSVLDGSNQPQHF. The DNA of the CDR3 is TGCAGCGTTCTGGACGGGTCCAATCAGCCCCAGCATTTT.

This clonotype showed up many times. The chain has TRBV5-1 and TRBJ2-5, with no clear D. This CDR3 has 14 amino acids. V was pared by 2 bases and J by 1 base, with 9 bases between. Germline-derived CDR1 and CDR2 are SGHRS and YFSETQ. CDR3 loop: CASSLPGAQETQYF. The CDR3 DNA is TGCGCCAGCAGCTTACCAGGCGCCCAAGAGACCCAGTACTTC. Variable domain in full (rest from reference TRBV5-1 and TRBJ2-5): KAGVTQTPRYLIKTRGQQVTLSCSPISGHRSVSWYQQTPGQGLQFLFEYFSETQRNKGNFPGRFSGRQFSNSRSEMNVSTLELGDSALYLCASSLPGAQETQYFGPGTRLLVL.

This clonotype was counted ten times or more. The rearrangement uses TRBV20-1 and TRBJ2-1, with 9 bases aligning to TRBD2. The CDR3 loop spans 14 amino acids. J gave up 3 bases and V 6 bases, and 6 bases lay outside the gene matches. Germline CDR1 is DFQATT and CDR2 is SNEGSKA (reference sequence). The CDR3 spells CSAPTSGDYNEQFF. The CDR3 DNA follows: TGCAGTGCGCCGACTAGCGGAGACTACAATGAGCAGTTCTTC.